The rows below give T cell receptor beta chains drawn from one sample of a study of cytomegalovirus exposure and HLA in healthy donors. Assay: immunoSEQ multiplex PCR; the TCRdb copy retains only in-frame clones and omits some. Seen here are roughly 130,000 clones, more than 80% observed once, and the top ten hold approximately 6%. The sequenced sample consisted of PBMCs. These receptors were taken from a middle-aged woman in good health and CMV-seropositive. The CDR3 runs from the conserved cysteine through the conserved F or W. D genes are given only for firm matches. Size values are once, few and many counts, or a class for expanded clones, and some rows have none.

cdr3_aa: CASSTTGQPAEFF; cdr3_nt: TGTGCCAGCAGTACCACGGGACAGCCGGCGGAGTTCTTC; v_call: TRBV28; d_call: TRBD1; j_call: TRBJ2-7; clone_size: NA
cdr3_aa: CASSYETGHLEQYF; cdr3_nt: TGTGCCAGCAGTTACGAGACAGGGCATCTCGAGCAGTACTTC; v_call: TRBV6-6; d_call: TRBD1; j_call: TRBJ2-7; clone_size: NA
cdr3_aa: CSVGSSGNTIYF; cdr3_nt: TGCAGCGTGGGGAGCTCTGGAAACACCATATATTTT; v_call: TRBV29-1; d_call: NA; j_call: TRBJ1-3; clone_size: NA
cdr3_aa: CASSVEGTTNQETQYF; cdr3_nt: TGTGCCAGCAGCGTAGAGGGGACTACCAACCAAGAGACCCAGTACTTC; v_call: TRBV9; d_call: TRBD2; j_call: TRBJ2-5; clone_size: NA
cdr3_aa: CASSSQHYEQYF; cdr3_nt: TGTGCCAGCAGCTCTCAGCACTACGAGCAGTACTTC; v_call: TRBV7-9; d_call: NA; j_call: TRBJ2-7; clone_size: NA
cdr3_aa: CASSLEVVADTQYF; cdr3_nt: TGTGCCAGCAGCTTAGAGGTGGTAGCAGATACGCAGTATTTT; v_call: TRBV11-2; d_call: NA; j_call: TRBJ2-3; clone_size: NA
cdr3_aa: CASTRTGDEKLFF; cdr3_nt: TGCGCCAGCACGAGGACAGGGGATGAAAAACTGTTTTTT; v_call: TRBV4-1; d_call: TRBD1; j_call: TRBJ1-4; clone_size: NA
cdr3_aa: CASSRAETAYSNQPQHF; cdr3_nt: TGTGCCAGTAGTAGGGCGGAGACAGCCTATAGCAATCAGCCCCAGCATTTT; v_call: TRBV19; d_call: NA; j_call: TRBJ1-5; clone_size: NA
cdr3_aa: CASSLPFGDTQYF; cdr3_nt: TGTGCCAGCAGCTTGCCGTTCGGGGATACGCAGTATTTT; v_call: TRBV7-2; d_call: NA; j_call: TRBJ2-3; clone_size: NA
cdr3_aa: CASSLGGSLEAFF; cdr3_nt: TGCGCCAGCAGCTTGGGTGGCAGTTTGGAAGCTTTCTTT; v_call: TRBV5-1; d_call: NA; j_call: TRBJ1-1; clone_size: NA
cdr3_aa: CATSSGQGNTGELFF; cdr3_nt: TGTGCCACCAGCAGCGGACAGGGCAACACCGGGGAGCTGTTTTTT; v_call: TRBV15; d_call: TRBD1; j_call: TRBJ2-2; clone_size: NA
cdr3_aa: CASSLGGPRGYEQYF; cdr3_nt: TGTGCCAGCAGCTTGGGGGGCCCCAGGGGCTACGAGCAGTACTTC; v_call: TRBV5-4; d_call: NA; j_call: TRBJ2-7; clone_size: NA
cdr3_aa: CASSLGRESTDTQYF; cdr3_nt: TGTGCCAGCAGCCTCGGACGGGAGAGCACAGATACGCAGTATTTT; v_call: TRBV2; d_call: NA; j_call: TRBJ2-3; clone_size: NA
cdr3_aa: CASSLGQGYGNTIYF; cdr3_nt: TGTGCCAGCAGTTTAGGACAGGGATACGGAAACACCATATATTTT; v_call: TRBV27; d_call: TRBD1; j_call: TRBJ1-3; clone_size: NA
cdr3_aa: CASSMAADEQYF; cdr3_nt: TGTGCCAGTAGTATGGCGGCAGACGAGCAGTACTTC; v_call: TRBV19; d_call: NA; j_call: TRBJ2-7; clone_size: NA
cdr3_aa: CAWSSSDGYTF; cdr3_nt: TGTGCCTGGAGCTCCTCGGATGGCTACACCTTC; v_call: TRBV30; d_call: NA; j_call: TRBJ1-2; clone_size: NA
cdr3_aa: CASSFLNEKLFF; cdr3_nt: TGTGCCAGCAGCTTCCTGAATGAAAAACTGTTTTTT; v_call: TRBV5-6; d_call: NA; j_call: TRBJ1-4; clone_size: NA
cdr3_aa: CSVSTVEETQYF; cdr3_nt: TGCAGCGTTTCGACAGTTGAAGAGACCCAGTACTTC; v_call: TRBV29-1; d_call: NA; j_call: TRBJ2-5; clone_size: NA
cdr3_aa: CASSLYRGSYEQYF; cdr3_nt: TGTGCCAGCAGTTTATATAGGGGATCCTACGAGCAGTACTTC; v_call: TRBV27; d_call: NA; j_call: TRBJ2-7; clone_size: NA
cdr3_aa: CASSLGTSGSETQYF; cdr3_nt: TGTGCCAGCAGCTTAGGGACTAGCGGTTCAGAGACCCAGTACTTC; v_call: TRBV7-9; d_call: TRBD2; j_call: TRBJ2-5; clone_size: NA
cdr3_aa: CASSYPNAGTGELFF; cdr3_nt: TGTGCCAGCAGTTACCCAAACGCGGGGACCGGGGAGCTGTTTTTT; v_call: TRBV6-6; d_call: NA; j_call: TRBJ2-2; clone_size: once
cdr3_aa: CASTDGGSWETQYF; cdr3_nt: TGTGCCAGCACCGATGGGGGGAGTTGGGAGACCCAGTACTTC; v_call: TRBV28; d_call: NA; j_call: TRBJ2-5; clone_size: NA
cdr3_aa: CATSNGDTYEQYF; cdr3_nt: TGTGCCACCAGCAATGGGGACACCTACGAGCAGTACTTC; v_call: TRBV15; d_call: NA; j_call: TRBJ2-7; clone_size: NA
cdr3_aa: CASSLAYRDRTTNEKLFF; cdr3_nt: TGTGCCAGCAGCTTGGCTTACAGGGATCGGACAACTAATGAAAAACTGTTTTTT; v_call: TRBV5-6; d_call: NA; j_call: TRBJ1-4; clone_size: NA
cdr3_aa: CASSQPGQGTYEQYF; cdr3_nt: TGTGCCAGCAGCCAACCGGGACAGGGAACCTACGAGCAGTACTTC; v_call: TRBV4-2; d_call: TRBD1; j_call: TRBJ2-7; clone_size: NA
cdr3_aa: CASSYSIQDYEQYF; cdr3_nt: TGTGCCAGCAGTTACTCGATTCAGGACTACGAGCAGTACTTC; v_call: TRBV6-5; d_call: NA; j_call: TRBJ2-7; clone_size: NA
cdr3_aa: CASSAGVLGEKLFF; cdr3_nt: TGTGCCAGCAGCGCCGGGGTCCTAGGTGAAAAACTGTTTTTT; v_call: TRBV9; d_call: NA; j_call: TRBJ1-4; clone_size: few
cdr3_aa: CASRGQSEKLFF; cdr3_nt: TGTGCCAGCAGAGGACAGTCTGAAAAACTGTTTTTT; v_call: TRBV7-9; d_call: NA; j_call: TRBJ1-4; clone_size: NA
cdr3_aa: CASSLDRVRTDTQYF; cdr3_nt: TGTGCCAGCAGCCTGGACAGGGTGAGGACAGATACGCAGTATTTT; v_call: TRBV12-1; d_call: NA; j_call: TRBJ2-3; clone_size: few
cdr3_aa: CASSLLGLAGIVEQFF; cdr3_nt: TGTGCCAGCAGCTTACTAGGACTAGCGGGAATCGTTGAGCAGTTCTTC; v_call: TRBV7-9; d_call: TRBD2; j_call: TRBJ2-1; clone_size: NA
cdr3_aa: CSVEGRAYGYTF; cdr3_nt: TGCAGCGTTGAAGGCCGCGCCTATGGCTACACCTTC; v_call: TRBV29-1; d_call: NA; j_call: TRBJ1-2; clone_size: NA